Detailed here is one T cell receptor beta chain. The record originates from a study of blood T cell repertoires in COVID-19. Study at large: Some COVID-19 samples were acute and others convalescent; all came from the United States, Italy and Spain.

In the original workflow: Nucleated cell number was recorded as an estimate derived from reference gene primer amplification. Libraries were prepared by immunoSEQ multiplex PCR; TCRdb keeps only in-frame clonotypes and omits some of them. The DNA was the basis for D and trimming; V, J and clone size are from that table. The sample records 93,000 or so clones, 89% being singletons. Sequenced sample: peripheral blood. This TCR was sampled from an older woman with acute or convalescent COVID-19.

CDR3 in amino acids: CASSLSGLDTQYF. DNA for the CDR3: TGTGCCAGCAGCTTAAGCGGTTTGGATACGCAGTATTTT. The rearrangement links TRBV7-9 to TRBJ2-3; perhaps TRBD2 as D (5 bases). V lost 2 bases to trimming and J lost 6 bases, with 9 bases between them. Germline CDR1 reads SEHNR; CDR2 reads FQNEAQ (reference sequence). There are 13 residues in the CDR3.